This passage covers 9 T cell receptor beta chains from one sample sequenced in a study of T cells after yellow fever vaccination. TCRdb passed the 5' RACE reads through MiXCR, listing each CDR3 protein once. This table has 350,000 to 450,000 distinct CDR3 sequences, 6.2% appearing once. The starting material was PBMCs, obtained 5 days after the yellow fever booster vaccination. These receptors were taken from a man aged 25 to 40 who received the YFV17D yellow fever vaccine.

At least ten counts were recorded for this clonotype. For the CDR3, the DNA is TGCAGTGCGAATCACCCTAAGGGAGGGTTGAACACTGAAGCTTTCTTT. Its protein product is CSANHPKGGLNTEAFF. The genes are TRBV20-1 and TRBJ1-1; D gene ambiguous. The CDR3 is 16 amino acids. From germline, CDR1 is DFQATT and CDR2 SNEGSKA (reference sequence). Trimming removed 6 bases from V and 0 bases from J, with 20 bases in between.

This clonotype was found a few times. V usage is TRBV18 and J usage is TRBJ2-7; D uncertain. Deletions cut 1 base from V and 3 bases from J, with 10 bases between. CDR1 and CDR2 (germline): KGHSH, LQKENI. This CDR3 has 14 amino acids. The CDR3 protein is CASSPQETFYEQYF. DNA of the CDR3: TGTGCCAGCTCACCACAGGAAACCTTCTACGAGCAGTACTTC.

Only a few counts were recorded for this clonotype. This rearrangement joins TRBV6-1 to TRBJ2-2, with 9 bases identical to TRBD2. Germline V gene sequence: CDR1 MNHNS, CDR2 SASEGT. The CDR3 is 15 amino acids. Trimming cost V 8 bases and J 4 bases; bases outside gene matches: 8. The CDR3 spells CASVAGGPSTGELFF. CDR3 sequence (DNA): TGTGCCAGCGTGGCGGGAGGGCCTAGCACCGGGGAGCTGTTTTTT.

The genes are TRBV3-1 and TRBJ2-2; the D is unclear. The V gene lost 6 bases and the J gene lost 6 bases, with 5 bases spanning the gap. This CDR3 spans 11 amino acids. Germline V gene sequence: CDR1 LGHDT, CDR2 YNNKEL (reference sequence). CDR3 nucleotide sequence: TGTGCCAGCAGGAGCGCCGGGGAGCTGTTTTTT. It encodes CASRSAGELFF. The full variable domain, rest sourced from reference TRBV3-1 and TRBJ2-2, is DTAVSQTPKYLVTQMGNDKSIKCEQNLGHDTMYWYKQDSKKFLKIMFSYNNKELIINETVPNRFSPKSPDKAHLNLHINSLELGDSAVYFCASRSAGELFFGEGSRLTVL.

This clonotype was seen at least ten times. Sequence at one end of the junction differs from germline and may be a read error. This chain uses TRBV29-1 with TRBJ2-5, with 10 bases identical to TRBD1. Looked up from germline, CDR1 is SQVTM and CDR2 is ANQGSEA. The length of the CDR3 is 14 residues. CDR3 residues: CSVEGTGAGETQYF. As DNA, the CDR3 is TGCAGCGTCGAAGGGACAGGGGCTGGGGAGACCCAGTACTTC.

This clonotype was counted at least ten times. The chain couples TRBV7-8 to TRBJ2-7, with TRBD1 matching 10 bases. Trimming removed 1 base from V and 2 bases from J; junction bases left unmatched: 8. This CDR3 is built from 17 residues. The germline CDR1 and CDR2 sequences are SGHVS and FQNEAQ. CDR3 in amino acids: CASSLEAPGTGAYEQYF. Here the CDR3 DNA reads TGTGCCAGCAGCTTAGAGGCCCCCGGGACAGGGGCCTACGAGCAGTACTTC.

There are a few counts of this clonotype. V gene TRBV16 combines with J gene TRBJ2-1; D is unresolved. The V and J ends lost 2 bases and 8 bases respectively, with 4 bases between them. This CDR3 spans 11 amino acids. Germline assignment: CDR1 KGHSY and CDR2 FQNENV. This CDR3 reads CASSQKYEQFF. The CDR3 DNA is TGTGCCAGCAGCCAAAAGTATGAGCAGTTCTTC.

This chain's CDR3 is CASSIGAGVGAEQYF. DNA of the CDR3: TGTGCCAGTAGTATAGGTGCGGGAGTAGGCGCCGAGCAGTACTTC. This chain uses TRBV19 with TRBJ2-7, with 7 bases matching TRBD2. Germline assignment: CDR1 LNHDA and CDR2 SQIVND (reference sequence). Trimming cost V 1 base and J 6 bases; bases outside gene matches: 9. There are 15 residues in the CDR3.

The CDR3 nucleotides are TGTGCCAGCAGCCAAGGGGGCGGCAGGGGGCTTGAAGCTTTCTTT. It encodes CASSQGGGRGLEAFF. The chain uses TRBV4-2 and TRBJ1-1, with 8 bases aligning to TRBD1. Germline CDR1 LGHNA, CDR2 YNFKEQ. With 1 base clipped from V and 7 bases from J, the junction kept 8 bases outside the gene matches. This CDR3 has 15 amino acids.